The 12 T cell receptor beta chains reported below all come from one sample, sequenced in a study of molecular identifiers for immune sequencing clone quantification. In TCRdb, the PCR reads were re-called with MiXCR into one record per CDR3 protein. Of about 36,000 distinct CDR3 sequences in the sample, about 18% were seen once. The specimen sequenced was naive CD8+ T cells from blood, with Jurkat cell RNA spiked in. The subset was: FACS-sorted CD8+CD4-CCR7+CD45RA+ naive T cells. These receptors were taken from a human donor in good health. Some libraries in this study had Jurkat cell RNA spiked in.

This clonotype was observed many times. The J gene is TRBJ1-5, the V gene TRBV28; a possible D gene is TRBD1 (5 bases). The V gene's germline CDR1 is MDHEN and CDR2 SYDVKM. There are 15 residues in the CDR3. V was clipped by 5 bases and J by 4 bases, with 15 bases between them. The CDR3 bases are TGTGCCAGCAGTCCATCCGGACGGACAAATCAGCCCCAGCATTTT. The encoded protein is CASSPSGRTNQPQHF. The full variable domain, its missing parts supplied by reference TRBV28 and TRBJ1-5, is DVKVTQSSRYLVKRTGEKVFLECVQDMDHENMFWYRQDPGLGLRLIYFSYDVKMKEKGDIPEGYSVSREKKERFSLILESASTNQTSMYLCASSPSGRTNQPQHFGDGTRLSIL.

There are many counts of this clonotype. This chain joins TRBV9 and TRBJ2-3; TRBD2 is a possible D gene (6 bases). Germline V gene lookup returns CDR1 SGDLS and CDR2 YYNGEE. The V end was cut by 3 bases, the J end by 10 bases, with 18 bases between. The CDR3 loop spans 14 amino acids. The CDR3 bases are TGTGCCAGCAGCGCCCACAATTCGGGGGAACCGCAGTATTTT. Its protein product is CASSAHNSGEPQYF.

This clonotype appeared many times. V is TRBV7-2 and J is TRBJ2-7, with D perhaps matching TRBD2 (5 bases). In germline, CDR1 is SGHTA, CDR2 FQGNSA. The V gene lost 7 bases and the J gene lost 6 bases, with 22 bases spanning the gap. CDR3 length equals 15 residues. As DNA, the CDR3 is TGTGCCAGCAACATAACCCCCAACGGGAACGCCGAGCAGTACTTC. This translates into CASNITPNGNAEQYF.

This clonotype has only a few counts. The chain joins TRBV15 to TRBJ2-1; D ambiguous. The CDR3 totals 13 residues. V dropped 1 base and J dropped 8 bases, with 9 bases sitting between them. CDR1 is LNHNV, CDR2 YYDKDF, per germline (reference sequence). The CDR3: CATSRVAGHEQFF. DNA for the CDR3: TGTGCCACCAGCAGAGTCGCCGGCCATGAGCAGTTCTTC.

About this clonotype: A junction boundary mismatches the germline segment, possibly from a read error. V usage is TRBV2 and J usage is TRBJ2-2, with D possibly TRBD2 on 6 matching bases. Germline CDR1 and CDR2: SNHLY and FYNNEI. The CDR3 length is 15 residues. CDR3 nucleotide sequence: TGTGCCAGCAGTTCCAGAGGGCCCCTAGGCGGGGAGCTGGTTTTT. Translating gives CASSSRGPLGGELVF. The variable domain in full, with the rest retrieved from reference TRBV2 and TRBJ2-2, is EPEVTQTPSHQVTQMGQEVILRCVPISNHLYFYWYRQILGQKVEFLVSFYNNEISEKSEIFDDQFSVERPDGSNFTLKIRSTKLEDSAMYFCASSSRGPLGGELVFGEGSRLTVL.

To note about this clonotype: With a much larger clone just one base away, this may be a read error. As DNA, the CDR3 is TGTGCCACCCTGGGATCGGGGACTAATGGATTATTCTACGAGCAGTACTTC. Amino acid sequence: CATLGSGTNGLFYEQYF. J is TRBJ2-7 and V is TRBV25-1, with 7 positions matching TRBD2. Germline CDR1 MGHDK, CDR2 SYGVNS. Trimming cost V 10 bases and J 3 bases; bases outside gene matches: 21. The CDR3 sequence is 17 residues long.

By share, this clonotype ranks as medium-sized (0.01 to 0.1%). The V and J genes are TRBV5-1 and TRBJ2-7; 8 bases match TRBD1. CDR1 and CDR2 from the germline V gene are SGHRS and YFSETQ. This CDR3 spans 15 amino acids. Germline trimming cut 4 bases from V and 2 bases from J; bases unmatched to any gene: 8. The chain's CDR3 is CASSAIQGGTYEQYF. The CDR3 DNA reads TGCGCCAGCAGCGCAATACAGGGGGGAACCTACGAGCAGTACTTC.

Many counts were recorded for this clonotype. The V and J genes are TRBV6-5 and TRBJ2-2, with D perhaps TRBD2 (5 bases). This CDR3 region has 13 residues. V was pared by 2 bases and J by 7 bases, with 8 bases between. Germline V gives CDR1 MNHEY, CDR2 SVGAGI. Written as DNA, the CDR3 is TGTGCCAGCAGTTACCGGGAAGGCGGGGAGCTGTTTTTT. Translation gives CASSYREGGELFF.

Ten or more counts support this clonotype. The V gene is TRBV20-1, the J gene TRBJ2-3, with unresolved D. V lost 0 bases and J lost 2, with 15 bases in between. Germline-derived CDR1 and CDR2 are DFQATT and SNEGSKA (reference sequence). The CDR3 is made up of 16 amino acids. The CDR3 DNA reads TGCAGTGCTAGAGATCTTGGGCTTGGATACACAGATACGCAGTATTTT. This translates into CSARDLGLGYTDTQYF.

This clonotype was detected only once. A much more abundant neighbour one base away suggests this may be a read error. For the CDR3, the DNA is TGTACCAGCAGCTTAAGCGGGAGGTCGTACAATGAGCAGTTCTTC. This gives the protein CTSSLSGRSYNEQFF. V is TRBV7-2 and J is TRBJ2-1; TRBD2 agrees at 9 bases. The CDR3 extends over 15 amino acids. CDR1 is SGHTA and CDR2 is FQGNSA in the germline V gene. V lost 2 bases to trimming and J lost 4 bases; unmatched junction nucleotides: 3.

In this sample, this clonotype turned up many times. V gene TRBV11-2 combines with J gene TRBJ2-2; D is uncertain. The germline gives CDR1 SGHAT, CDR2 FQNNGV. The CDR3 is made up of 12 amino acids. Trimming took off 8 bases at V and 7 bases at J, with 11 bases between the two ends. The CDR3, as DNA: TGTGCCAGCTCTTGGACGGTCGGGGAGCTGTTTTTT. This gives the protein CASSWTVGELFF.

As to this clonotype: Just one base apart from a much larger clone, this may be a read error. CDR3 region: CASSFTSGGSEQYF. The CDR3 region has the DNA TGCGCCAGCAGCTTCACTAGCGGGGGAAGCGAGCAGTACTTC. The chain carries TRBV5-1 and TRBJ2-7; 11 bases align to TRBD2. V lost 2 bases to trimming and J lost 6 bases; unmatched junction nucleotides: 4. CDR1 and CDR2 from the germline V gene are SGHRS and YFSETQ. The CDR3 sequence is 14 residues long.